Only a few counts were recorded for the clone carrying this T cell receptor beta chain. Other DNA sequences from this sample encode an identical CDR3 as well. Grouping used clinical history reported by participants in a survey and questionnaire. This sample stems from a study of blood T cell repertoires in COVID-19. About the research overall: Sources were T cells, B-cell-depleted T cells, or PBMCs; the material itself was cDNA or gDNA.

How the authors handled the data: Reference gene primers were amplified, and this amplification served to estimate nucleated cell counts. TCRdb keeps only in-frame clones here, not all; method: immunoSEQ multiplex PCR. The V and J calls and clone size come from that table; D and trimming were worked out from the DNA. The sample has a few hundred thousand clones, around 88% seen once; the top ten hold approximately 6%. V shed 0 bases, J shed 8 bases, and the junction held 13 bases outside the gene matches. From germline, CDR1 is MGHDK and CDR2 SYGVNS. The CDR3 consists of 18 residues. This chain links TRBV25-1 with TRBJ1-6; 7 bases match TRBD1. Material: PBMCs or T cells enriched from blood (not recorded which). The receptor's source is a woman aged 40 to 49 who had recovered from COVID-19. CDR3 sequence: CASSEYGTGAPLDSPLHF. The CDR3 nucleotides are TGTGCCAGCAGTGAATACGGTACAGGGGCGCCTCTAGATTCACCCCTCCACTTT.